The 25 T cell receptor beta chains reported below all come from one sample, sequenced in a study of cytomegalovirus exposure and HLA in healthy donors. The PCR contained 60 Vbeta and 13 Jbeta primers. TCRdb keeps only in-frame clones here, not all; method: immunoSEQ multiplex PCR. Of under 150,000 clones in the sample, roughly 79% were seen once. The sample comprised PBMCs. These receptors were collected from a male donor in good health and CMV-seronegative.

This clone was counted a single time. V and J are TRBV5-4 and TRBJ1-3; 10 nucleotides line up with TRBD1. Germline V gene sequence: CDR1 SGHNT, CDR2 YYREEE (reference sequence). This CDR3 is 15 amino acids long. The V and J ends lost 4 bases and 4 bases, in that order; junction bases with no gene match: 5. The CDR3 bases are TGTGCCAGCAGCCGGGGGACAGGGGACGGAAACACCATATATTTT. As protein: CASSRGTGDGNTIYF.

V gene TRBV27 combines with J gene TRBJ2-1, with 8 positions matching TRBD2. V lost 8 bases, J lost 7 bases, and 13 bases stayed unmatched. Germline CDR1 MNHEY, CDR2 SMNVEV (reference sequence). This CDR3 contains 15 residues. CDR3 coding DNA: TGTGCCAGCGGGATGCTGGCGGGGGGTTGGAATGAGCAGTTCTTC. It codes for CASGMLAGGWNEQFF.

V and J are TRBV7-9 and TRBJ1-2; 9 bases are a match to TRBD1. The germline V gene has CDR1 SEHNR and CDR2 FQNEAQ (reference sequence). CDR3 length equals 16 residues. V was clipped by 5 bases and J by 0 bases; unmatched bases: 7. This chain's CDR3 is CASSLRDRESNYGYTF. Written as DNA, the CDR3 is TGTGCCAGCAGCCTCCGGGACAGGGAATCTAACTATGGCTACACCTTC. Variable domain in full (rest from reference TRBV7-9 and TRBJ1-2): DTGVSQNPRHKITKRGQNVTFRCDPISEHNRLYWYRQTLGQGPEFLTYFQNEAQLEKSRLLSDRFSAERPKGSFSTLEIQRTEQGDSAMYLCASSLRDRESNYGYTFGSGTRLTVV.

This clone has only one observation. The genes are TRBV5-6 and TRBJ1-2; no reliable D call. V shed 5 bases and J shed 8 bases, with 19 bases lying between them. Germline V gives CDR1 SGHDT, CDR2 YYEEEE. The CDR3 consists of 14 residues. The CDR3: CASSSGFVPSGYTF. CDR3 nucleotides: TGTGCCAGCAGTTCGGGATTTGTTCCAAGCGGCTACACCTTC.

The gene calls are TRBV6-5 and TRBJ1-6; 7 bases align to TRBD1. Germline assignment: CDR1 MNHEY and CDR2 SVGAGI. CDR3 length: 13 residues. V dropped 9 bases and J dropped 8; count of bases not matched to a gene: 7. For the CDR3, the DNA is TGTGCCAGTAGTCAGGGGGGACATTCACCCCTCCACTTT. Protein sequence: CASSQGGHSPLHF.

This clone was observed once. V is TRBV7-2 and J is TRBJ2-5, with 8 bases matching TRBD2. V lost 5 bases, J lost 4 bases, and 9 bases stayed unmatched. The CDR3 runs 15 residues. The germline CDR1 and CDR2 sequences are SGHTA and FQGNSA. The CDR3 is CASSPNGAGGETQYF. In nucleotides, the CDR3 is TGTGCCAGCAGCCCCAATGGTGCGGGGGGAGAGACCCAGTACTTC.

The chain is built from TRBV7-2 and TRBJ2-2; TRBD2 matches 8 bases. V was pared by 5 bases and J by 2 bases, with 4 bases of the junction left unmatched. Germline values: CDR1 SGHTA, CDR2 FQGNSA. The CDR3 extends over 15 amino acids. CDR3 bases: TGTGCCAGCAGCCCGGGGGGGCCTAACACCGGGGAGCTGTTTTTT. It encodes CASSPGGPNTGELFF. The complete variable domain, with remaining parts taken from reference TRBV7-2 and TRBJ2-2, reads GAGVSQSPSNKVTEKGKDVELRCDPISGHTALYWYRQSLGQGLEFLIYFQGNSAPDKSGLPSDRFSAERTGGSVSTLTIQRTQQEDSAVYLCASSPGGPNTGELFFGEGSRLTVL.

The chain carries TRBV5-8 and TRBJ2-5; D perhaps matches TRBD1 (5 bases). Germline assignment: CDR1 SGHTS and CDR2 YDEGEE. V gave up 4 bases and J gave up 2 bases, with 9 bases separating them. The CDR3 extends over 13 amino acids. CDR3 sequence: CASSLQGQETQYF. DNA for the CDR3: TGTGCCAGCAGCCTGCAGGGTCAAGAGACCCAGTACTTC.

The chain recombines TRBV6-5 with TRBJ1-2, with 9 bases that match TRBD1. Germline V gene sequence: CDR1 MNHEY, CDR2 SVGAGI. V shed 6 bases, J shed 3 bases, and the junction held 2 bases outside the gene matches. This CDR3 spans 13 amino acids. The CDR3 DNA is TGTGCCAGCAGCCGGGACAGGGACTATGGCTACACCTTC. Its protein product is CASSRDRDYGYTF.

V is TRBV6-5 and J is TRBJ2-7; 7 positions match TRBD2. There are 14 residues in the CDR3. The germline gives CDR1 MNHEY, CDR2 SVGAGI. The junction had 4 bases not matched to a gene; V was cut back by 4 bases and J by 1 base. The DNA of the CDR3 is TGTGCCAGCAGTTTGGTAGCGGGTTCCTACGAGCAGTACTTC. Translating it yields CASSLVAGSYEQYF.

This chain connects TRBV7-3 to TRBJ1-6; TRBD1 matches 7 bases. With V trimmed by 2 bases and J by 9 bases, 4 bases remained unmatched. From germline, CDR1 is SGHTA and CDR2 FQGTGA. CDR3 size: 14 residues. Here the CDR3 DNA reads TGTGCCAGCAGCTTAGGGACAGAGGGTTCACCCCTCCACTTT. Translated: CASSLGTEGSPLHF.

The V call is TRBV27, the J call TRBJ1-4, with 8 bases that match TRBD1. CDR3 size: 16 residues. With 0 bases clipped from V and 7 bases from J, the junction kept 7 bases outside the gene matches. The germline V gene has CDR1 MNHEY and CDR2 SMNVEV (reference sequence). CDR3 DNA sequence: TGTGCCAGCAGTTTATCGGGGGACAGGCCCGGTGAAAAACTGTTTTTT. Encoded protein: CASSLSGDRPGEKLFF.

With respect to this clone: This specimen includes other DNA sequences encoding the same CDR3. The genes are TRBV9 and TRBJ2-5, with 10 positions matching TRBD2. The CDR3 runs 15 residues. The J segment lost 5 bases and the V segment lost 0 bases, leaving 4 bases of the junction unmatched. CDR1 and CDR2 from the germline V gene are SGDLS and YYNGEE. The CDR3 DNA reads TGTGCCAGCAGCGTAGGAACTAGCGGGGTGGAGACCCAGTACTTC. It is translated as CASSVGTSGVETQYF.

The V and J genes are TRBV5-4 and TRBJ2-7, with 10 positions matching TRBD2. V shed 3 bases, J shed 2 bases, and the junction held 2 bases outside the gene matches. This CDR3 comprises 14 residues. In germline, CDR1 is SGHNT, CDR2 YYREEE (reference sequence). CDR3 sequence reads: CASSSGTSAYEQYF. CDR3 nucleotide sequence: TGTGCCAGCAGCTCCGGGACTAGCGCCTACGAGCAGTACTTC.

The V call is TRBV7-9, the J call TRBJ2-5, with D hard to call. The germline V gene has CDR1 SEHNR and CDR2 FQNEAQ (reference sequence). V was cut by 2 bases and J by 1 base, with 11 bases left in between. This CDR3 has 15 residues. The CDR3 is CASSLKSTAQETQYF. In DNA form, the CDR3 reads TGTGCCAGCAGCTTAAAAAGTACAGCCCAAGAGACCCAGTACTTC.

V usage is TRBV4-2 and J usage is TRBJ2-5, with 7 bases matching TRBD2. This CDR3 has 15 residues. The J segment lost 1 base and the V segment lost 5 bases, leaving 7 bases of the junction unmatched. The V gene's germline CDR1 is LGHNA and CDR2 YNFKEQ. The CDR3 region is CASSRGPGGQETQYF. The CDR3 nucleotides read TGTGCCAGCAGCAGGGGCCCGGGGGGCCAAGAGACCCAGTACTTC.

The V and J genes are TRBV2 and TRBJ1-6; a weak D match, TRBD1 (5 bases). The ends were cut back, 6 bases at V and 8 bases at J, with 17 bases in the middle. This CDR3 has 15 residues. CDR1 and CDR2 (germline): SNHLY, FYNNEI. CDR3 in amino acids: CASRGTRGWDSPLHF. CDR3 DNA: TGTGCCAGCAGGGGGACTCGGGGCTGGGATTCACCCCTCCACTTT. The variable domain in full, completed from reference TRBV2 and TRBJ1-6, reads EPEVTQTPSHQVTQMGQEVILRCVPISNHLYFYWYRQILGQKVEFLVSFYNNEISEKSEIFDDQFSVERPDGSNFTLKIRSTKLEDSAMYFCASRGTRGWDSPLHFGNGTRLTVT.

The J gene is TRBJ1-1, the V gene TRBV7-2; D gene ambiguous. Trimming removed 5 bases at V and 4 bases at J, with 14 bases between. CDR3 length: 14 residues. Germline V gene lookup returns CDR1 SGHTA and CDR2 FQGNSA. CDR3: CASSPPKRATEAFF. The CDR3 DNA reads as TGTGCCAGCAGCCCCCCTAAGAGGGCCACTGAAGCTTTCTTT.

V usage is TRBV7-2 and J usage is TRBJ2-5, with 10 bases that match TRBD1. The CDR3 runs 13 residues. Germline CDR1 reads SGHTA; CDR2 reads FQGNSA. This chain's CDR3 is CVRGTGDGETQYF. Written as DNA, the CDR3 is TGTGTCCGGGGGACAGGGGACGGAGAGACCCAGTACTTC.

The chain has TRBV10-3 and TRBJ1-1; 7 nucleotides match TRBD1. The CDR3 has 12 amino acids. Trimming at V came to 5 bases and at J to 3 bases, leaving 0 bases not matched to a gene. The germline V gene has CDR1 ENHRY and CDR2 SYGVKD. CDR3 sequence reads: CAISTGDTEAFF. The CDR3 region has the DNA TGTGCCATCAGTACAGGGGACACTGAAGCTTTCTTT.

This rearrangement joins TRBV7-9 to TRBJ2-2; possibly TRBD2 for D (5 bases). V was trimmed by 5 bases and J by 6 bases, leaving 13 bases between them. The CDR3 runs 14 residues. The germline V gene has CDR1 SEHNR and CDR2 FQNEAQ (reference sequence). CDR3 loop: CASSPQRDPGELFF. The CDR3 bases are TGTGCCAGCAGCCCCCAACGGGATCCCGGGGAGCTGTTTTTT.

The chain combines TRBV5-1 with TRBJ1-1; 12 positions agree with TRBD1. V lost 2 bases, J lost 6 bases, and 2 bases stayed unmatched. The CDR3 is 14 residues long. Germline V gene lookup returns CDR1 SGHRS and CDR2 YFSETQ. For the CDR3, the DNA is TGCGCCAGCAGCTTTGGGACAGGGGGCGCTGAAGCTTTCTTT. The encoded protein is CASSFGTGGAEAFF.

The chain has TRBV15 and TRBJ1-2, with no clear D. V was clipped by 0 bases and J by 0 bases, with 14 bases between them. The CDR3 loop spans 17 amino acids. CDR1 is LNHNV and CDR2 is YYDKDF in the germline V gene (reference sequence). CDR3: CATSRDPLGGANYGYTF. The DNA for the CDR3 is TGTGCCACCAGCAGAGACCCACTCGGAGGCGCTAACTATGGCTACACCTTC.

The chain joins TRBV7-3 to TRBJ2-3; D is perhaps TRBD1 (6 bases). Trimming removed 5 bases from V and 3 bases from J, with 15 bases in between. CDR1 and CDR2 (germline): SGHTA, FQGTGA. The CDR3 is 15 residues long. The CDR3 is CASSPTGRVTDTQYF. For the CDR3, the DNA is TGTGCCAGCAGCCCCACAGGGCGGGTAACAGATACGCAGTATTTT. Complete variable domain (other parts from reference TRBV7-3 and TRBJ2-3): GAGVSQTPSNKVTEKGKYVELRCDPISGHTALYWYRQSLGQGPEFLIYFQGTGAADDSGLPNDRFFAVRPEGSVSTLKIQRTERGDSAVYLCASSPTGRVTDTQYFGPGTRLTVL.

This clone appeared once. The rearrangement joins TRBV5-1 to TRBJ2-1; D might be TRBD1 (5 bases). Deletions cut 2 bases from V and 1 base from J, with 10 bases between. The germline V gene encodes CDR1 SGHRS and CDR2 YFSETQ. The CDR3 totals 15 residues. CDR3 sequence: CASSFQGSSYNEQFF. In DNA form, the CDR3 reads TGCGCCAGCAGCTTCCAGGGATCTTCCTACAATGAGCAGTTCTTC. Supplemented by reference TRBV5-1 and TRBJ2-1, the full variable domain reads KAGVTQTPRYLIKTRGQQVTLSCSPISGHRSVSWYQQTPGQGLQFLFEYFSETQRNKGNFPGRFSGRQFSNSRSEMNVSTLELGDSALYLCASSFQGSSYNEQFFGPGTRLTVL.